This paragraph covers one T cell receptor (beta chain) sequence. What it recognizes is unknown. This sample is part of a study of post-analysis software for immune sequencing data. Study-wide background: Progressive-relapsing, secondary progressive and relapsing-remitting multiple sclerosis were among the disease courses included. Study-level points and caveats: Patients with multiple sclerosis recorded significantly lower normalized Chao1 diversity than controls, the study found. Four to six TRBV segments were significantly more frequent in patients than in controls. TRBV5-6, TRBV5-1 and TRBV20-1 were among these segments.

Each TCR beta cDNA library carried unique molecular identifiers. TCRdb independently ran MiXCR on the PCR reads; one entry per CDR3 protein. The table records hundreds of thousands of distinct CDR3 sequences, roughly 50% of them present only once. CDR1 and CDR2 from the germline V gene are SGHTA and FQGTGA. The length of the CDR3 is 14 residues. V dropped 5 bases and J dropped 6; count of bases not matched to a gene: 6. The sample comprised blood. The chain has TRBV7-3 and TRBJ2-7, with 11 bases fitting TRBD1. This receptor was obtained from a girl aged 5 to 17 with multiple sclerosis. The CDR3 here is CASSHGTGGGEQYF. In DNA, the CDR3 is TGTGCCAGCAGCCACGGGACAGGGGGGGGCGAGCAGTACTTC.